This T cell receptor (beta chain) was captured by sequencing in a study of shared clonotypes between healthy human individuals. Of note for this clone: Its target is not known.

Original handling: Junction-only immunoSEQ data arrived without quality scores, meaning filtering differed. The method was immunoSEQ multiplex PCR; TCRdb's version includes in-frame clones alone and lacks a portion of them. That table supplies the V and J calls and clone size; D and trimming were determined from the DNA. In the table there are 850,000 to 1,200,000 clones, about 75% of which are singletons. CD4+ cells were split into CD45RA+ naive and CD45RA-negative memory subsets. Trimming pared 4 bases from V and 6 bases from J, leaving 15 bases between. Germline CDR1 is MNHNY and CDR2 is SVGAGI (reference sequence). The CDR3 sequence is 15 residues long. Study results and caveats: Non-shared clonotypes showed lower generation probabilities than clonotypes common to all four donors.

The clonotype comes from a man aged 18 to 30 in good health. The rearrangement joins TRBV6-6 to TRBJ2-2; a weak D match, TRBD1 (5 bases). The material sequenced was memory CD4+ T cells sorted from blood. Subset reported: CD45RA-negative fraction. The CDR3 loop reads CASSSPAGPAGELFF. In nucleotides, the CDR3 is TGTGCCAGCAGTTCCCCGGCAGGGCCCGCCGGGGAGCTGTTTTTT.